These 3 T cell receptor beta chains were sequenced from one sample in a study of graft-versus-host responses after intestinal transplantation (dated by TCRdb to the early 2020s). Dithiothreitol, EDTA incubations and collagenase D digestion were used to isolate intraepithelial and lamina propria lymphocytes from graft specimens. Receptors were amplified or captured by the immunoSEQ multiplex PCR assay. TCRdb limited this immuneACCESS table to in-frame rearrangements with V and J called. A share of clones is missing; checked studies link under half to unresolved V genes, and the rest is unexplained. In all, the sample holds around 18,000 clones, and 82% of those were seen once. About 6.1% of the sample is taken by the ten largest. Material: ileum tissue, obtained 17 days after transplant. Source of these receptors: a human patient who received an intestinal transplant, so some T cells may come from the graft donor.

The rearrangement uses TRBV27 and TRBJ2-3, with TRBD1 identical over 7 bases. Unmatched junction bases numbered 7, after V lost 2 bases and J lost 5 bases. Per the germline V gene, CDR1 is MNHEY and CDR2 is SMNVEV (reference sequence). The CDR3 sequence is 15 residues long. Here the CDR3 reads CASSLQGVSGDTQYF. The CDR3 DNA reads as TGTGCCAGCAGTTTACAGGGGGTGTCTGGAGATACGCAGTATTTT.

This clone was seen just once. The chain combines TRBV28 with TRBJ1-1; 7 bases match TRBD1. This CDR3 spans 13 amino acids. Per the germline V gene, CDR1 is MDHEN and CDR2 is SYDVKM. The J segment lost 9 bases and the V segment lost 5 bases, leaving 9 bases of the junction unmatched. Written as DNA, the CDR3 is TGTGCCAGCAGTGCTACAGGGGTAAGGAAAGCTTTCTTT. It encodes CASSATGVRKAFF. Supplemented by reference TRBV28 and TRBJ1-1, the full variable domain reads DVKVTQSSRYLVKRTGEKVFLECVQDMDHENMFWYRQDPGLGLRLIYFSYDVKMKEKGDIPEGYSVSREKKERFSLILESASTNQTSMYLCASSATGVRKAFFGQGTRLTVV.

J is TRBJ2-1 and V is TRBV4-3; 14 bases are shared with TRBD2. CDR3 length: 16 amino acids. V was pared by 3 bases and J by 13 bases, with 11 bases of the junction left unmatched. Germline values: CDR1 LGHNA, CDR2 YSLEER. DNA for the CDR3: TGCGCCAGCAGCCAGATTGGGTCCGGACTAGCGGGAGGTCAGTTCTTC. Translation gives CASSQIGSGLAGGQFF.